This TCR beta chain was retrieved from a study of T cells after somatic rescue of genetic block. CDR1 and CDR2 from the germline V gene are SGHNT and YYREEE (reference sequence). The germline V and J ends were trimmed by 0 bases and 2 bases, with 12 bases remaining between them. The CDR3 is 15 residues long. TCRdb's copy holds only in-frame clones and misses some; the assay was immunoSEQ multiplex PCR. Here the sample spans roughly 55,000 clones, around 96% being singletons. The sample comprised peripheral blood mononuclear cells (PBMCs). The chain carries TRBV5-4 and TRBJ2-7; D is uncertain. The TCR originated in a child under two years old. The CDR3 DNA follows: TGTGCCAGCAGCTTGGCGCCTAGTCCAGCCTACGAGCAGTACTTC. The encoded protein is CASSLAPSPAYEQYF.